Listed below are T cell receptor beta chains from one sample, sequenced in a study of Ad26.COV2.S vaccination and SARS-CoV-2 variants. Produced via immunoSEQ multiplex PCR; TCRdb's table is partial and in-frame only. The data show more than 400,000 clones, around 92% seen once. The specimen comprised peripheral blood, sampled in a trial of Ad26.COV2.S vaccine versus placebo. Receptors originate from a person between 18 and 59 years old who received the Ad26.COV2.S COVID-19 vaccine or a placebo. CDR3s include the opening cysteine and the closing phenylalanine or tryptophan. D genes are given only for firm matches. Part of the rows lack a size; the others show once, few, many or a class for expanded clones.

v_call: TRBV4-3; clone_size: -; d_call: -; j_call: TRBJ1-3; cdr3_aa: CASSQDRGSGNTIYF; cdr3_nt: TGCGCCAGCAGCCAAGACAGGGGCTCTGGAAACACCATATATTTT
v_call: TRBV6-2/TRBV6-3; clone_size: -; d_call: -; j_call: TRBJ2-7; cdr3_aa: CASSYLAYEQYF; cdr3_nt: TGTGCCAGCAGTTACTTAGCCTACGAGCAGTACTTC
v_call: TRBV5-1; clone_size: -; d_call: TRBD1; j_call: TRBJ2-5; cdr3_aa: CASSGRGQGAGQETQYF; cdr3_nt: TGCGCCAGCAGCGGGAGGGGACAGGGCGCCGGGCAAGAGACCCAGTACTTC
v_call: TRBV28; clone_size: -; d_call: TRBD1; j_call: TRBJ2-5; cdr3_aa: CASSIGQGWDFQETQYF; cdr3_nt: TGTGCCAGCAGTATCGGACAGGGGTGGGATTTCCAAGAGACCCAGTACTTC
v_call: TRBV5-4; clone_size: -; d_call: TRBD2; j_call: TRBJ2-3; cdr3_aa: CASTSGTSGGLGTQYF; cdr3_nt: TGTGCCAGCACCTCGGGGACTAGCGGGGGCCTAGGGACGCAGTATTTT
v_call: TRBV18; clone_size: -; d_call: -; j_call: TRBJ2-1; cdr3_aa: CASSPLGRPSSYNEQFF; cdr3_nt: TGTGCCAGCTCACCACTCGGGCGGCCGAGCTCCTACAATGAGCAGTTCTTC
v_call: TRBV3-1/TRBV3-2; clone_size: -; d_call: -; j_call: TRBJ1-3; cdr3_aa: CASRDRGERNTIYF; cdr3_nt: TGTGCCAGCAGGGATCGCGGAGAACGAAACACCATATATTTT
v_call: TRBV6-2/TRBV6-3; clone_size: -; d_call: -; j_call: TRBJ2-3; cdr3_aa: CASSYTQRRPDTQYF; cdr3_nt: TGTGCCAGCAGTTACACGCAGAGGAGGCCAGATACGCAGTATTTT
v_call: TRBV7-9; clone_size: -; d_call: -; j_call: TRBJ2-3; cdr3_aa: CASSMTTDTQYF; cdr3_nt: TGTGCCAGCAGCATGACTACAGATACGCAGTATTTT
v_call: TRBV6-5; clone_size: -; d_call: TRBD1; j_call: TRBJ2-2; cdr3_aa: CASTGGGFYTGELFF; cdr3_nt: TGTGCCAGCACAGGGGGCGGATTTTACACCGGGGAGCTGTTTTTT
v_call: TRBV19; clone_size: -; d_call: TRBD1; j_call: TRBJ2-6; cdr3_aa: CAFRRGQGLANVLTF; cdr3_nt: TGTGCCTTCCGAAGGGGACAGGGCCTAGCCAACGTCCTGACTTTC
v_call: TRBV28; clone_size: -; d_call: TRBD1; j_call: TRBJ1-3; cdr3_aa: CASRRQGASGNTIYF; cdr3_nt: TGTGCCAGCAGACGACAGGGGGCTTCTGGAAACACCATATATTTT
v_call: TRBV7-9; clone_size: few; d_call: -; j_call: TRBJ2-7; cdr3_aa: CASSWPGRASYEQYF; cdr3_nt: TGTGCCAGCAGCTGGCCGGGACGGGCCTCCTACGAGCAGTACTTC
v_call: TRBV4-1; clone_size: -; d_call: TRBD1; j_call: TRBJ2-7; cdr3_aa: CASGQGGHYEQYF; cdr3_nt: TGCGCCAGCGGACAGGGGGGTCACTACGAGCAGTACTTC
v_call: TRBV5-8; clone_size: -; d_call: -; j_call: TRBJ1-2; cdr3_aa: CASSLEAGERDGYTF; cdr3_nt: TGTGCCAGCAGCTTGGAGGCAGGGGAAAGGGATGGCTACACCTTC
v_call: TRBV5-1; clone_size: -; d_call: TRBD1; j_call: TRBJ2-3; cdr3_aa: CASSPDRGKSTDTQYF; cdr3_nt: TGCGCCAGCAGCCCGGACAGGGGCAAAAGCACAGATACGCAGTATTTT
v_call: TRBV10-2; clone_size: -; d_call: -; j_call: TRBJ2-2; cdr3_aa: CASSPPTGELFF; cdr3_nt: TGCGCCAGCAGTCCCCCCACCGGGGAGCTGTTTTTT
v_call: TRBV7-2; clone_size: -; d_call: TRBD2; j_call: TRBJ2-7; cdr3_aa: CASSRTSANYEQYF; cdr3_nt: TGTGCCAGCAGTCGGACTAGCGCTAACTACGAGCAGTACTTC
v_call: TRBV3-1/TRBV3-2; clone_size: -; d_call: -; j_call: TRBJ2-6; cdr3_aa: CASSQVVWGFSGANVLTF; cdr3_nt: TGTGCCAGCAGCCAGGTAGTGTGGGGGTTCTCTGGGGCCAACGTCCTGACTTTC
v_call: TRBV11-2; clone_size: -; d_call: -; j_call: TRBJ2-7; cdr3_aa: CASSFVAPGPSSYEQYF; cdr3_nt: TGTGCCAGCAGCTTTGTAGCCCCGGGGCCGAGCTCCTACGAGCAGTACTTC
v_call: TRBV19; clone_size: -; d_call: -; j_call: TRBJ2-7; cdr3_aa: CASSIGPGTYEQYF; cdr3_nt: TGTGCCAGTAGTATAGGTCCGGGAACCTACGAGCAGTACTTC
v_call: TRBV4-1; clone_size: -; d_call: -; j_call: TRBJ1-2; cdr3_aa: CASSHPPSGNYGYTF; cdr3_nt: TGCGCCAGCAGCCATCCCCCCTCCGGTAACTATGGCTACACCTTC
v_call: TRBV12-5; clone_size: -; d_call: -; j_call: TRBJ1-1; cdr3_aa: CASGQGGTEAFF; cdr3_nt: TGTGCTAGTGGCCAGGGAGGCACTGAAGCTTTCTTT
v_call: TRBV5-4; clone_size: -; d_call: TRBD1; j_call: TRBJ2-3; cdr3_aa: CASMLRQGTDTQYF; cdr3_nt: TGTGCCAGCATGCTAAGACAGGGGACAGATACGCAGTATTTT
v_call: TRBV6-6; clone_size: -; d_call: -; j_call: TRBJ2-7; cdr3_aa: CASSYAGPSSYEQYF; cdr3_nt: TGTGCCAGCAGTTACGCTGGACCGAGCTCCTACGAGCAGTACTTC
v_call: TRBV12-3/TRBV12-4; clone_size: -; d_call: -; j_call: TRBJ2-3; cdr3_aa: CASSLRQGTQYF; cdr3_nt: TGTGCCAGCAGTTTACGGCAAGGTACGCAGTATTTT